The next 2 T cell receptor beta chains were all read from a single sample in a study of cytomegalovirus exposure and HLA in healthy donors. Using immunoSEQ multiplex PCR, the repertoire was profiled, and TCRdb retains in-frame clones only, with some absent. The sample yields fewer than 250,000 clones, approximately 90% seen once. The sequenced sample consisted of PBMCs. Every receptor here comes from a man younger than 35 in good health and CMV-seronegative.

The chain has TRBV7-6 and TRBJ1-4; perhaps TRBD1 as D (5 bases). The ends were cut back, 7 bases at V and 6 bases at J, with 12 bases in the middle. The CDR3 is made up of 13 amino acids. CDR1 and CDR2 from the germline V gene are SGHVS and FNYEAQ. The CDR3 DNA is TGTGCCAGCAATCAGGGAGGATATGAAAAACTGTTTTTT. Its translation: CASNQGGYEKLFF.

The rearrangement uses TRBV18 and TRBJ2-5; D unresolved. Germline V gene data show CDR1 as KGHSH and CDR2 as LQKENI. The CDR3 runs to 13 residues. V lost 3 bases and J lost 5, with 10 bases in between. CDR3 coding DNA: TGTGCCAGCTCACCCACTGGTTTGGAGACCCAGTACTTC. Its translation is CASSPTGLETQYF.